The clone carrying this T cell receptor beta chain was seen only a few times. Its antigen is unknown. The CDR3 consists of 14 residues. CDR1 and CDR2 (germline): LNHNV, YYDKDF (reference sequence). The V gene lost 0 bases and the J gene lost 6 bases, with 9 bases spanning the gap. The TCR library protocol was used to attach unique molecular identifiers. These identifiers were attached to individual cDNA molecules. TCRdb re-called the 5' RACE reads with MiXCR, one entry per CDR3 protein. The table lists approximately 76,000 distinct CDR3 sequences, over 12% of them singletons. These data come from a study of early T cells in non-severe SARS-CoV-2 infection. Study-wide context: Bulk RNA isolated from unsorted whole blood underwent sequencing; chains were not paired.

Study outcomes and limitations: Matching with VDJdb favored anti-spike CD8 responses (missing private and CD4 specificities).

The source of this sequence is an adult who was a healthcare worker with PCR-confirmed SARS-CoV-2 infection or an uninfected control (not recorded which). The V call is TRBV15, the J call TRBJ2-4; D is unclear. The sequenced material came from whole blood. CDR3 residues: CATSRDKTRNIQYF. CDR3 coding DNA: TGTGCCACCAGCAGAGATAAAACGCGAAACATTCAGTACTTC.